The T cell receptor (beta chain) described here comes from a study of beta chain features in type 1 diabetes. General study findings and limits: A moderate, significant TCRB CDR3 shortening appeared in type 1 diabetes across four CD4+ subsets. These data did not resolve whether HLA type affects TCRB rearrangement.

This clone was counted only a few times. The antigen is undetermined. This CDR3 spans 14 amino acids. Per germline, CDR1 SEHNR and CDR2 FQNEAQ (reference sequence). V lost 2 bases and J 1 base, leaving 8 bases between the germline ends. Expressed TCRB transcripts got sequenced, as all isolated RNA was reverse transcribed. The assay was immunoSEQ multiplex PCR, and TCRdb's table has in-frame clones only and misses some. The repertoire consists of 400,000 or so clones, with 8.5% to 10% occurring once and the leading ten covering approximately 0.6%. Researchers reported sorting CD4+ naive, central memory, regulatory and stem cell-like memory cells via CD45RO/CCR7/CD25/CD127/CD95/CD27.

Sequences were obtained from central memory CD4+ T cells from blood. The source is a man aged 30-40 years with type 1 diabetes. The chain recombines TRBV7-9 with TRBJ2-5; the D is unclear. CDR3 amino acids: CASSLNHRQETQYF. CDR3 in DNA: TGTGCCAGCAGCTTAAACCACCGCCAAGAGACCCAGTACTTC. Looking up the rest from reference TRBV7-9 and TRBJ2-5 gives the full variable domain: DTGVSQNPRHKITKRGQNVTFRCDPISEHNRLYWYRQTLGQGPEFLTYFQNEAQLEKSRLLSDRFSAERPKGSFSTLEIQRTEQGDSAMYLCASSLNHRQETQYFGPGTRLLVL.